This TCR beta chain was sequenced during a study of T and B cells in COVID-19 patients. Study summary: Active-infection patients were older, median around 62 years, than recovered patients, median around 34 years. Critical illness requiring mechanical ventilation or extracorporeal membrane oxygenation affected 12 of 20 active-infection patients.

Regarding the study as a whole: Clonality of TRB repertoires was high in active COVID-19; recovery brought above-healthy diversity and richness.

Blood genomic DNA input for TRB amplification was about 240-550 ng. BIOMED2 TRB-A/B primer pools were used in multiplex TRB PCR. TCRdb passed the multiplex PCR reads through MiXCR, listing each CDR3 protein once. The data show 20,000 or so distinct CDR3 sequences, with 29% seen just once and under 3.5% held by the top ten. Ten or more counts support this clonotype. Its antigen is undetermined. The source is a human donor who had recovered from COVID-19. Sequencing was performed on blood.

The CDR3 spells CAWRLAGYGETQYF. For the CDR3, the DNA is TGTGCCTGGAGACTAGCGGGATACGGAGAGACCCAGTACTTC. The chain couples TRBV30 to TRBJ2-5; 10 positions agree with TRBD2. J was trimmed by 4 bases and V by 3 bases; bases with no gene match: 5. Germline V gene data show CDR1 as GTSNPN and CDR2 as SVGIG (reference sequence). This CDR3 has 14 amino acids.